This is a list of T cell receptor beta chains from one sample in a study of blood T cells in healthy people across ages. TCRdb ran MiXCR on the 5' RACE reads and lists one entry per CDR3 protein. The table includes approximately 2,000,000 distinct CDR3 sequences, about 39% detected once. Sequences were obtained from blood. Source of these receptors: a human donor in good health. The CDR3 runs from the conserved cysteine through the conserved F or W. The D gene is left open where the match is weak. Clone size is stated in some rows and not others, as once, few, many or a class when expanded.

v_gene: TRBV7-9
len: 17
abundance: few
d_gene: TRBD2
j_gene: TRBJ2-5
CDR3aa: CASSLGLAGGRTETQYF
CDR3nt: TGTGCCAGCAGCTTGGGACTAGCGGGGGGCCGTACGGAGACCCAGTACTTC

v_gene: TRBV4-3
len: 14
abundance: .
d_gene: .
j_gene: TRBJ2-3
CDR3aa: CASSQDTRTDTQYF
CDR3nt: TGCGCCAGCAGCCAAGATACCCGCACAGATACGCAGTATTTT

v_gene: TRBV2
len: 14
abundance: .
d_gene: .
j_gene: TRBJ2-7
CDR3aa: CASSQERDLDEQYF
CDR3nt: TGTGCCAGCAGTCAAGAACGGGATCTGGACGAGCAGTACTTC

v_gene: TRBV7-3
len: 14
abundance: .
d_gene: .
j_gene: TRBJ2-3
CDR3aa: CASSLMLGTDTQYF
CDR3nt: TGTGCCAGCAGCTTAATGTTGGGGACAGATACGCAGTATTTT

v_gene: TRBV7-3
len: 14
abundance: .
d_gene: .
j_gene: TRBJ2-7
CDR3aa: CASSPNRTSYEQYF
CDR3nt: TGTGCCAGCAGCCCCAACCGGACGTCCTACGAGCAGTACTTC

v_gene: TRBV30
len: 13
abundance: .
d_gene: .
j_gene: TRBJ2-4
CDR3aa: CAWASDSSSIQYF
CDR3nt: TGTGCCTGGGCCAGCGACAGCTCGAGCATTCAGTACTTC

v_gene: TRBV29-1
len: 11
abundance: many
d_gene: .
j_gene: TRBJ2-3
CDR3aa: CSVGPTDTQYF
CDR3nt: TGCAGCGTTGGGCCCACAGATACGCAGTATTTT

v_gene: TRBV24-1
len: 16
abundance: few
d_gene: .
j_gene: TRBJ2-1
CDR3aa: CATSDLNRGSINEQFF
CDR3nt: TGTGCCACCAGTGATTTAAATCGGGGGTCAATAAATGAGCAGTTCTTC

v_gene: TRBV20-1
len: 16
abundance: few
d_gene: .
j_gene: TRBJ2-1
CDR3aa: CSARDLLRTSGNEQFF
CDR3nt: TGCAGTGCTAGAGATCTACTCAGGACAAGTGGCAATGAGCAGTTCTTC

v_gene: TRBV5-1
len: 14
abundance: few
d_gene: .
j_gene: TRBJ2-7
CDR3aa: CASRAIGRSYEQYF
CDR3nt: TGCGCCAGCAGAGCGATAGGGAGATCCTACGAGCAGTACTTC

v_gene: TRBV5-1
len: 15
abundance: .
d_gene: .
j_gene: TRBJ1-2
CDR3aa: CASSIDEGRGYGYTF
CDR3nt: TGCGCCAGCAGCATCGACGAGGGGAGGGGCTATGGCTACACCTTC

v_gene: TRBV4-3
len: 16
abundance: .
d_gene: .
j_gene: TRBJ2-1
CDR3aa: CASSQFAGSEDNEQFF
CDR3nt: TGCGCCAGCAGCCAGTTCGCAGGGAGTGAGGACAATGAGCAGTTCTTC

v_gene: TRBV4-3
len: 16
abundance: .
d_gene: .
j_gene: TRBJ1-4
CDR3aa: CASSQALQTDGEKLFF
CDR3nt: TGCGCCAGCAGCCAAGCCCTTCAGACAGATGGTGAAAAACTGTTTTTT

v_gene: TRBV3-1
len: 16
abundance: .
d_gene: TRBD2
j_gene: TRBJ2-3
CDR3aa: CASSQFGAGATDTQYF
CDR3nt: TGTGCCAGCAGCCAATTCGGAGCGGGGGCCACAGATACGCAGTATTTT

v_gene: TRBV20-1
len: 15
abundance: .
d_gene: .
j_gene: TRBJ2-3
CDR3aa: CSSIQASVITDTQYF
CDR3nt: TGCAGCTCTATCCAGGCCAGCGTGATCACAGATACGCAGTATTTT

v_gene: TRBV5-1
len: 15
abundance: few
d_gene: .
j_gene: TRBJ2-7
CDR3aa: CASRRSTGSIYEQYF
CDR3nt: TGCGCCAGCCGCCGGTCCACAGGATCAATCTACGAGCAGTACTTC

v_gene: TRBV29-1
len: 14
abundance: .
d_gene: TRBD1
j_gene: TRBJ2-5
CDR3aa: CSVARQGVQETQYF
CDR3nt: TGCAGCGTTGCGAGACAGGGGGTTCAAGAGACCCAGTACTTC

v_gene: TRBV3-1
len: 16
abundance: .
d_gene: .
j_gene: TRBJ2-2
CDR3aa: CASSLGAGTNTGELFF
CDR3nt: TGTGCCAGCAGCCTCGGAGCAGGGACGAACACCGGGGAGCTGTTTTTT

v_gene: TRBV7-9
len: 15
abundance: few
d_gene: TRBD1
j_gene: TRBJ1-1
CDR3aa: CASSLALGQSTEAFF
CDR3nt: TGTGCCAGCAGCTTAGCGTTGGGACAGAGTACTGAAGCTTTCTTT

v_gene: TRBV12-3/TRBV12-4
len: 17
abundance: few
d_gene: TRBD1
j_gene: TRBJ2-3
CDR3aa: CASSTEAGTVEAGTQYF
CDR3nt: TGTGCCAGCAGTACCGAAGCCGGGACAGTGGAGGCGGGTACGCAGTATTTT

v_gene: TRBV7-2
len: 15
abundance: few
d_gene: TRBD2
j_gene: TRBJ2-5
CDR3aa: CASSKKAGEQETQYF
CDR3nt: TGTGCCAGCAGCAAAAAAGCGGGGGAGCAAGAGACCCAGTACTTC

v_gene: TRBV6-5
len: 15
abundance: .
d_gene: .
j_gene: TRBJ2-7
CDR3aa: CASSYPRHGGYEQYF
CDR3nt: TGTGCCAGCAGTTACCCCAGGCACGGGGGATACGAGCAGTACTTC

v_gene: TRBV29-1
len: 12
abundance: few
d_gene: .
j_gene: TRBJ2-7
CDR3aa: CSVERAGYEQYF
CDR3nt: TGCAGCGTTGAGCGGGCGGGCTACGAGCAGTACTTC

v_gene: TRBV5-6
len: 16
abundance: few
d_gene: TRBD2
j_gene: TRBJ2-1
CDR3aa: CASSTGTSGGAGEQFF
CDR3nt: TGTGCCAGCAGCACAGGGACTAGCGGGGGGGCAGGTGAGCAGTTCTTC

v_gene: TRBV15
len: 14
abundance: few
d_gene: .
j_gene: TRBJ2-3
CDR3aa: CATSRGLSPDTQYF
CDR3nt: TGTGCCACCAGCAGAGGGCTCAGCCCAGATACGCAGTATTTT

v_gene: TRBV10-3
len: 13
abundance: few
d_gene: .
j_gene: TRBJ1-1
CDR3aa: CAISAGGYPEAFF
CDR3nt: TGTGCCATCAGTGCGGGGGGGTACCCTGAAGCTTTCTTT

v_gene: TRBV12-5
len: 15
abundance: .
d_gene: .
j_gene: TRBJ1-5
CDR3aa: CASGPPGSLNQPQHF
CDR3nt: TGTGCTAGTGGGCCCCCAGGGTCCCTCAATCAGCCCCAGCATTTT

v_gene: TRBV7-9
len: 13
abundance: few
d_gene: .
j_gene: TRBJ1-5
CDR3aa: CASSQQIGQPQHF
CDR3nt: TGTGCCAGCAGCCAACAAATAGGTCAGCCCCAGCATTTT

v_gene: TRBV27
len: 15
abundance: .
d_gene: .
j_gene: TRBJ1-2
CDR3aa: CASSLGAGILYGYTF
CDR3nt: TGTGCCAGCAGTTTAGGGGCAGGGATCCTCTATGGCTACACCTTC

v_gene: TRBV20-1
len: 15
abundance: .
d_gene: TRBD1
j_gene: TRBJ1-2
CDR3aa: CSAIFAGGIDYGYTF
CDR3nt: TGCAGTGCTATCTTTGCAGGGGGCATTGACTATGGCTACACCTTC

v_gene: TRBV7-9
len: 19
abundance: .
d_gene: .
j_gene: TRBJ2-6
CDR3aa: CASSLVSSFEITGANVLTF
CDR3nt: TGTGCCAGCAGCTTAGTTTCGTCCTTTGAAATTACTGGGGCCAACGTCCTGACTTTC

v_gene: TRBV29-1
len: 13
abundance: once
d_gene: .
j_gene: TRBJ1-1
CDR3aa: CSVVGGEVSEAFF
CDR3nt: TGCAGCGTTGTCGGAGGAGAAGTATCTGAAGCTTTCTTT

v_gene: TRBV29-1
len: 11
abundance: .
d_gene: .
j_gene: TRBJ1-2
CDR3aa: CSVERRLGYTF
CDR3nt: TGCAGCGTTGAGCGAAGGCTGGGCTACACCTTC

v_gene: TRBV6-1
len: 14
abundance: once
d_gene: .
j_gene: TRBJ1-4
CDR3aa: CASSGPFFGEKLFF
CDR3nt: TGTGCCAGCAGTGGCCCCTTCTTTGGGGAAAAACTGTTTTTT

v_gene: TRBV5-1
len: 15
abundance: once
d_gene: .
j_gene: TRBJ2-3
CDR3aa: CASSLMMDGTDTQYF
CDR3nt: TGCGCCAGCAGCCTGATGATGGACGGCACAGATACGCAGTATTTT

v_gene: TRBV7-2
len: 15
abundance: few
d_gene: .
j_gene: TRBJ1-2
CDR3aa: CASSPYRPLTGGYTF
CDR3nt: TGTGCCAGCAGCCCCTACCGGCCCCTGACGGGGGGCTACACCTTC

v_gene: TRBV12-5
len: 13
abundance: .
d_gene: TRBD2
j_gene: TRBJ2-7
CDR3aa: CASGLSGNYEQYF
CDR3nt: TGTGCTAGTGGTTTGAGCGGGAACTACGAGCAGTACTTC

v_gene: TRBV20-1
len: 16
abundance: .
d_gene: .
j_gene: TRBJ1-5
CDR3aa: CSAEEEGFYSNQPQHF
CDR3nt: TGCAGTGCGGAAGAGGAGGGTTTTTATAGCAATCAGCCCCAGCATTTT

v_gene: TRBV7-9
len: 14
abundance: .
d_gene: .
j_gene: TRBJ2-7
CDR3aa: CASSLALAVYEQYF
CDR3nt: TGTGCCAGCAGCTTAGCGTTAGCGGTATACGAGCAGTACTTC

v_gene: TRBV28
len: 14
abundance: many
d_gene: .
j_gene: TRBJ1-2
CDR3aa: CASTRFGGENGYTF
CDR3nt: TGTGCCAGCACCCGGTTTGGGGGAGAGAATGGCTACACCTTC

v_gene: TRBV4-3
len: 15
abundance: few
d_gene: .
j_gene: TRBJ2-1
CDR3aa: CASSQWGSPPNEQFF
CDR3nt: TGCGCCAGCAGCCAATGGGGGTCCCCTCCCAATGAGCAGTTCTTC

v_gene: TRBV24-1
len: 16
abundance: .
d_gene: .
j_gene: TRBJ1-1
CDR3aa: CATSDISGRLDTEAFF
CDR3nt: TGTGCCACCAGTGACATCTCAGGGCGGCTCGACACTGAAGCTTTCTTT

v_gene: TRBV7-6
len: 11
abundance: many
d_gene: .
j_gene: TRBJ2-1
CDR3aa: CASSLLDEQFF
CDR3nt: TGTGCCAGCAGCTTATTGGATGAGCAGTTCTTC

v_gene: TRBV6-1
len: 15
abundance: .
d_gene: .
j_gene: TRBJ1-2
CDR3aa: CASSEISRGGYGYTF
CDR3nt: TGTGCCAGCAGTGAAATTAGCAGGGGTGGCTATGGCTACACCTTC

v_gene: TRBV29-1
len: 14
abundance: .
d_gene: TRBD2
j_gene: TRBJ2-3
CDR3aa: CSVEKAGALDTQYF
CDR3nt: TGCAGCGTTGAGAAAGCGGGGGCCCTAGATACGCAGTATTTT

v_gene: TRBV12-3/TRBV12-4
len: 12
abundance: .
d_gene: .
j_gene: TRBJ1-1
CDR3aa: CASSLEFVEAFF
CDR3nt: TGTGCCAGCAGTTTGGAATTCGTTGAAGCTTTCTTT

v_gene: TRBV29-1
len: 13
abundance: .
d_gene: .
j_gene: TRBJ2-2
CDR3aa: CSVDRINTGELFF
CDR3nt: TGCAGCGTAGACCGTATAAACACCGGGGAGCTGTTTTTT

v_gene: TRBV7-9
len: 17
abundance: .
d_gene: .
j_gene: TRBJ2-3
CDR3aa: CASSLSSETLFTDTQYF
CDR3nt: TGCGCCAGCAGCTTAAGTTCGGAAACACTTTTCACAGATACGCAGTATTTT

v_gene: TRBV5-1
len: 15
abundance: few
d_gene: TRBD1
j_gene: TRBJ1-6
CDR3aa: CASSQRTGSGSPLHF
CDR3nt: TGCGCCAGCAGCCAACGGACAGGGTCGGGTTCACCCCTCCACTTT

v_gene: TRBV20-1
len: 18
abundance: .
d_gene: .
j_gene: TRBJ2-5
CDR3aa: CSASPAHGGPAQGETQYF
CDR3nt: TGCAGTGCTAGCCCCGCCCACGGCGGACCTGCCCAGGGAGAGACCCAGTACTTC

v_gene: TRBV15
len: 16
abundance: .
d_gene: TRBD1
j_gene: TRBJ1-2
CDR3aa: CATSRDSGGRGYGYTF
CDR3nt: TGTGCCACCAGCAGAGATTCAGGGGGCAGGGGCTATGGCTACACCTTC

v_gene: TRBV15
len: 13
abundance: .
d_gene: .
j_gene: TRBJ2-5
CDR3aa: CAASPRRGETQYF
CDR3nt: TGTGCCGCCAGTCCACGGCGCGGGGAGACCCAGTACTTC

v_gene: TRBV28
len: 14
abundance: few
d_gene: .
j_gene: TRBJ2-7
CDR3aa: CATSQTGWSYEQYF
CDR3nt: TGTGCCACCTCTCAGACCGGGTGGTCCTACGAGCAGTACTTC

v_gene: TRBV18
len: 15
abundance: few
d_gene: TRBD1
j_gene: TRBJ1-2
CDR3aa: CASSPPQGAHYGYTF
CDR3nt: TGTGCCAGCTCACCACCTCAGGGGGCCCACTATGGCTACACCTTC

v_gene: TRBV6-1
len: 15
abundance: few
d_gene: .
j_gene: TRBJ2-1
CDR3aa: CASIISGVSYNEQFF
CDR3nt: TGTGCCAGCATCATTAGCGGAGTCTCCTACAATGAGCAGTTCTTC